Below are 14 T cell receptor beta chains sequenced from a single sample in a study of CD8 T cells in ankylosing spondylitis. Using its own MiXCR run on the 5' RACE reads, TCRdb lists one record per CDR3 protein. The data contain 700,000 or so distinct CDR3 sequences, 15% to 20% of them singletons. These TCRs are of unknown antigen specificity. Study-wide results and limits: A TCR beta motif of roughly 8 highly homologous variants appeared characteristic of ankylosing spondylitis blood.

Sequencing was performed on blood, either unsorted or a sorted T cell fraction (not recorded which). The receptor source for this set is a male donor with ankylosing spondylitis.

The rearrangement joins TRBV5-1 to TRBJ1-1; D gene unclear. From germline, CDR1 is SGHRS and CDR2 YFSETQ. This CDR3 has 13 amino acids. Trimming removed 0 bases at V and 3 bases at J, with 6 bases between. In DNA form, the CDR3 reads TGCGCCAGCAGCTTGGGTTATTACACTGAAGCTTTCTTT. It yields the protein CASSLGYYTEAFF.

This clonotype was found many times. V and J are TRBV12-3 or TRBV12-4 and TRBJ2-7, with 9 bases aligning to TRBD1. After removal of 3 bases from V and 6 bases from J, the junction contained 6 bases not matched to a gene. The CDR3 runs to 14 residues. The CDR3 bases are TGTGCCAGCAGTTTCGACAGGGGGGCATCCGAGCAGTACTTC. This gives the protein CASSFDRGASEQYF.

This chain links TRBV6-1 with TRBJ1-4; 8 nucleotides line up with TRBD1. V trimming: 7 bases; J trimming: 7 bases; junction bases outside the gene matches: 11. CDR3 length: 15 amino acids. CDR1 and CDR2 (germline): MNHNS, SASEGT. CDR3 residues: CASKGRQGRGEKLFF. The CDR3 nucleotides are TGTGCCAGCAAAGGACGACAGGGGCGAGGTGAAAAACTGTTTTTT.

Ten or more counts support this clonotype. The chain uses TRBV2 and TRBJ2-2, with 10 bases fitting TRBD1. This CDR3 is 15 amino acids long. Germline V gene lookup returns CDR1 SNHLY and CDR2 FYNNEI. J gave up 2 bases and V 5 bases, and 2 bases lay outside the gene matches. Here the CDR3 DNA reads TGTGCCAGCAGTCGACAGGGGGCTAACACCGGGGAGCTGTTTTTT. It specifies CASSRQGANTGELFF.

The table lists this clonotype with a few counts. The genes are TRBV7-9 and TRBJ2-7, with TRBD1 identical over 10 bases. V lost 5 bases and J lost 3; bases outside the gene matches: 13. The CDR3 length is 17 residues. Germline CDR1 and CDR2: SEHNR and FQNEAQ (reference sequence). CDR3 in DNA: TGTGCCAGCAGCCCTCGACAGGGGGCAAGCCGGAACTACGAGCAGTACTTC. Protein: CASSPRQGASRNYEQYF.

This chain uses TRBV9 with TRBJ2-1; 9 bases are a match to TRBD2. This CDR3 spans 15 amino acids. Germline lookup yields CDR1 SGDLS and CDR2 YYNGEE. The V and J ends lost 2 bases and 4 bases, in that order; junction bases with no gene match: 4. DNA for the CDR3: TGTGCCAGCAGCGTGGTTAGCGGGGGTTACAATGAGCAGTTCTTC. It encodes CASSVVSGGYNEQFF.

In DNA, the CDR3 is TGTGCCAGCAGTGTGTTACCGGGACTAGCGGGAGATACGCAGTATTTT. It specifies CASSVLPGLAGDTQYF. The chain recombines TRBV28 with TRBJ2-3, with 12 bases lining up with TRBD2. The germline V gene encodes CDR1 MDHEN and CDR2 SYDVKM. V gave up 5 bases and J gave up 5 bases; unmatched junction bases: 8. The CDR3 has 16 residues.

A few counts support this clonotype. DNA for the CDR3: TGTGCCAGCAGTGAAACACCGGGACTAGCGGGGGGTGGTCCGTATTTT. Protein sequence: CASSETPGLAGGGPYF. This rearrangement joins TRBV6-1 to TRBJ2-3; the match to TRBD2 covers 15 bases. Germline CDR1 and CDR2: MNHNS and SASEGT. This CDR3 is 16 amino acids long. V gave up 2 bases and J gave up 14 bases; unmatched junction bases: 11.

The chain has TRBV6-2 or TRBV6-3 and TRBJ1-5, with 9 bases lining up with TRBD1. The CDR3 covers 14 residues. J was trimmed by 5 bases and V by 6 bases; bases with no gene match: 5. Germline V gives CDR1 MNHEY, CDR2 SVGEGT. The CDR3 region is CASSRTGEDQPQHF. The CDR3 DNA follows: TGTGCCAGCAGCCGGACAGGGGAGGATCAGCCCCAGCATTTT.

This chain connects TRBV12-3 or TRBV12-4 to TRBJ2-2; 10 bases align to TRBD2. CDR3 length equals 16 residues. V gave up 7 bases and J gave up 1 base; unmatched junction bases: 6. The CDR3 DNA reads as TGTGCCAGCACCCAATCTAGCGGGGGGAACACCGGGGAGCTGTTTTTT. This translates into CASTQSSGGNTGELFF.

This clonotype was recorded once. The CDR3 bases are TGCGCCAGCAGCTTGGGTGGAGGACCTATCAATGAGCAGTTCTTC. Translation gives CASSLGGGPINEQFF. V and J are TRBV5-1 and TRBJ2-1; D possibly corresponds to TRBD2 (5 bases). Between the trimmed V and J ends, which lost 0 bases and 6 bases, there was a span of 13 bases. This CDR3 contains 15 residues. Germline lookup yields CDR1 SGHRS and CDR2 YFSETQ.

The rearrangement uses TRBV24-1 and TRBJ2-1, with 9 bases fitting TRBD2. Trimming took 5 bases from V and 7 from J; bases not matched to a gene: 14. Germline V gene sequence: CDR1 KGHDR, CDR2 SFDVKD. CDR3 length: 17 amino acids. The CDR3 loop reads CATSAALAGRGGNEQFF. The CDR3 region has the DNA TGTGCCACCAGTGCCGCCCTAGCGGGAAGAGGGGGGAATGAGCAGTTCTTC.

In this sample, this clonotype turned up a few times. The chain links TRBV15 to TRBJ2-3; 10 nucleotides agree with TRBD2. J lost 3 bases, V lost 1 base, and 1 base had no gene match. CDR1 is LNHNV and CDR2 is YYDKDF in the germline V gene (reference sequence). The CDR3 has 15 residues. The CDR3 is CATSRASGGTDTQYF. The CDR3, as DNA: TGTGCCACCAGCAGAGCTAGCGGGGGTACAGATACGCAGTATTTT.

This clonotype has a handful of counts. The chain combines TRBV6-5 with TRBJ1-2; D perhaps matches TRBD1 (5 bases). The CDR3 extends over 17 amino acids. V was pared by 0 bases and J by 4 bases, with 18 bases between. Germline V gene sequence: CDR1 MNHEY, CDR2 SVGAGI. CDR3 residues: CASSYSMVIGESYGYTF. DNA for the CDR3: TGTGCCAGCAGTTACTCGATGGTTATAGGGGAGAGCTATGGCTACACCTTC.